Below, 11 T cell receptor beta chains from the same sample are listed, as sequenced in a study of T cell changes during pregnancy in multiple sclerosis. Repertoires were generated with immunoSEQ multiplex PCR, while TCRdb's copy carries only in-frame clones and drops some. The sample has 100,000 or so clones; about 94% are singletons. The starting material was peripheral blood, obtained before pregnancy. These receptors were obtained from a female donor with multiple sclerosis, enrolled in a pregnancy study.

This chain joins TRBV7-9 and TRBJ2-2; perhaps TRBD2 as D (5 bases). The germline V and J ends were trimmed by 5 bases and 2 bases, with 15 bases remaining between them. The CDR3 totals 16 residues. Germline CDR1 reads SEHNR; CDR2 reads FQNEAQ (reference sequence). CDR3 loop: CASSLGSPVNTGELFF. The DNA of the CDR3 is TGTGCCAGCAGCCTAGGGAGTCCCGTAAACACCGGGGAGCTGTTTTTT. Supplemented by reference TRBV7-9 and TRBJ2-2, the full variable domain reads DTGVSQNPRHKITKRGQNVTFRCDPISEHNRLYWYRQTLGQGPEFLTYFQNEAQLEKSRLLSDRFSAERPKGSFSTLEIQRTEQGDSAMYLCASSLGSPVNTGELFFGEGSRLTVL.

The V gene is TRBV5-1, the J gene TRBJ2-3; D gene ambiguous. This CDR3 has 11 residues. Trimming took off 7 bases at V and 6 bases at J, with 9 bases between the two ends. Germline values: CDR1 SGHRS, CDR2 YFSETQ. The CDR3 region has the DNA TGCGCCAGCCTCTTCGCGGATACGCAGTATTTT. Protein product: CASLFADTQYF.

The V gene is TRBV4-1, the J gene TRBJ2-1; 10 nucleotides line up with TRBD2. The CDR3 is 15 amino acids. Germline V gene sequence: CDR1 MGHRA, CDR2 YSYEKL. The junction had 4 bases not matched to a gene; V was cut back by 1 base and J by 7 bases. The CDR3 reads CASSQGLAGENEQFF. CDR3 sequence (DNA): TGCGCCAGCAGCCAAGGGCTAGCGGGAGAAAATGAGCAGTTCTTC.

The rearrangement links TRBV4-3 to TRBJ2-3; D remains unclear. CDR3 length: 14 residues. CDR1 is LGHNA and CDR2 is YSLEER in the germline V gene. V lost 0 bases to trimming and J lost 5 bases, with 9 bases between them. Written as DNA, the CDR3 is TGCGCCAGCAGCCAAGACCCCTCAGGAGATACGCAGTATTTT. Protein: CASSQDPSGDTQYF.

V and J are TRBV14 and TRBJ1-1; no reliable D call. The CDR3 loop spans 14 amino acids. V was clipped by 1 base and J by 4 bases, with 10 bases between them. CDR1 and CDR2 from the germline V gene are SGHDN and FVKESK. This CDR3 is CASSQVYGGTEAFF. CDR3 nucleotide sequence: TGTGCCAGCAGCCAAGTCTACGGTGGCACTGAAGCTTTCTTT.

V usage is TRBV11-2 and J usage is TRBJ2-1, with 9 nucleotides matching TRBD2. The germline gives CDR1 SGHAT, CDR2 FQNNGV. The CDR3 is 15 amino acids. The V segment lost 1 base and the J segment 5 bases; nucleotides outside the gene matches: 3. Written as DNA, the CDR3 is TGTGCCAGCAGCTTAGGAGCGGGGGGAAACAATGAGCAGTTCTTC. It yields the protein CASSLGAGGNNEQFF. Combining the CDR3 with reference TRBV11-2 and TRBJ2-1 gives the whole variable domain EAGVAQSPRYKIIEKRQSVAFWCNPISGHATLYWYQQILGQGPKLLIQFQNNGVVDDSQLPKDRFSAERLKGVDSTLKIQPAKLEDSAVYLCASSLGAGGNNEQFFGPGTRLTVL.

This chain connects TRBV7-2 to TRBJ2-7; 7 nucleotides line up with TRBD1. The CDR3 contains 15 residues. With V trimmed by 6 bases and J by 3 bases, 11 bases remained unmatched. CDR1 SGHTA and CDR2 FQGNSA come from the germline V gene. CDR3 in amino acids: CASSQRTGPNYEQYF. CDR3 coding DNA: TGTGCCAGCAGTCAGAGGACAGGCCCAAACTACGAGCAGTACTTC.

J is TRBJ2-1 and V is TRBV9; 8 bases fit TRBD1. V shed 0 bases and J 5 bases; nucleotides not matched to a gene: 7. This CDR3 has 16 residues. Germline CDR1 is SGDLS and CDR2 is YYNGEE. For the CDR3, the DNA is TGTGCCAGCAGCGTAGGACAGGGGAGGAGGAACAATGAGCAGTTCTTC. Protein product: CASSVGQGRRNNEQFF.

This chain joins TRBV27 and TRBJ2-2, with D unclear. V was shortened by 8 bases and J by 0 bases, with 10 bases between the two germline ends. Per the germline V gene, CDR1 is MNHEY and CDR2 is SMNVEV (reference sequence). The CDR3 totals 14 residues. The CDR3, as DNA: TGTGCCAGCGTAGGCGGCCCGAACACCGGGGAGCTGTTTTTT. The encoded protein is CASVGGPNTGELFF.

V gene TRBV5-1 combines with J gene TRBJ2-1; 11 positions agree with TRBD2. The CDR3 contains 19 residues. From germline, CDR1 is SGHRS and CDR2 YFSETQ. V gave up 4 bases and J gave up 5 bases; unmatched junction bases: 17. The CDR3 nucleotides read TGCGCCAGCAGCCGTACTCCCATAGCGGGAGGGCCTGCAGACAATGAGCAGTTCTTC. Its translation is CASSRTPIAGGPADNEQFF.

The rearrangement uses TRBV7-9 and TRBJ2-3; 11 nucleotides align to TRBD2. CDR1 and CDR2 from the germline V gene are SEHNR and FQNEAQ (reference sequence). The V and J ends lost 4 bases and 8 bases, in that order; junction bases with no gene match: 5. This CDR3 region has 14 residues. CDR3 nucleotides: TGTGCCAGCAGCTCTAGCGGGAGGCGAGTTACGCAGTATTTT. As protein: CASSSSGRRVTQYF.